This entry describes one T cell receptor beta chain. Its antigen remains undetermined. The record has no base qualities; no much larger clone is one base away. The donors were healthy, HIV-negative adults who had no recently reported acute infections or vaccinations. Only Caucasian adults living in Nashville, Tennessee, USA were represented among the donors. CD4+ T cells were enriched by magnetic negative selection, after which naive cells were positively selected on CD45RA and the negative fraction was taken as the memory subset. Blood was obtained by leukapheresis, after which PBMCs were separated by Ficoll-Histopaque density gradient centrifugation and cryopreserved in liquid nitrogen vapor phase. Purity and quantity of every magnetically sorted T cell population were checked by analytical flow cytometry. Each sorted fraction had its genomic DNA isolated and then quantified by UV absorbance on a Nanodrop 2000c.

The data belong to a study of shared clonotypes between healthy human individuals (dated by TCRdb to about 2020). About the study as a whole: The cohort comprised a couple of women and a few men aged 18 to 49 years. For each donor, CD4 naive and CD4 memory were each run on three plates, CD8 naive on two plates, and CD8 memory on one plate. To estimate repertoire size and how much clonotypes are shared between individuals, the study performed deep sequencing of blood TCR repertoires from about 5 healthy adults. Libraries were prepared and TCR repertoires were sequenced by different laboratories using diverse techniques, in order to increase sequencing depth and limit assay-specific biases. Leukapheresis yielded between about 0.85 and 10 billion PBMCs per donor. Paper-wide results and their limitations: Sharing across four donors was observed for about 5% of naive CD4, around 3.5% of naive CD8, 2% to 2.5% of memory CD4, and around 0.44% of memory CD8 clonotypes. Higher generation probabilities were observed for clonotypes shared by all four sorted-subset donors than for non-shared clonotypes. Even with the large sequencing depth, rarefaction of the sorted-subset datasets indicated that sequencing was incomplete. Pairwise subsampling indicated that sequencing depth was expected to affect the degree of clonotype sharing among donors. Sampling was limited to blood, and TCR repertoires in tissue likely differ from TCR repertoires in blood. Because the study included a small number of donors, the genetic and exposure-history diversity represented was limited. Naive subsets generally had larger estimated clonotype richness than memory subsets did.

Spanning cysteine to phenylalanine, the CDR3 consists of 14 amino acids. Kept here is only the CDR3 DNA, which spans 42 bases and is read in frame from base 1. V and J are truncated by 1 base and 6 bases respectively, leaving an intervening sequence of 11 bases. For CDR1 and CDR2, the germline V gene lists SGHRS and YFSETQ. Using the deep immunoSEQ assay, multiplex PCR amplified TCR CDR3 regions from genomic DNA. For each cell subset, the extracted genomic DNA was distributed evenly across all wells of several immunoSEQ 96-well plates, and each plate served as one replicate. Each replicate PCR for sorted subsets received about 180 ng genomic DNA, equal to 28,000 or so T cell genomes. Purified libraries were quantified with a Qubit 3.0 fluorometer, sized on a Bioanalyzer 2100, and re-quantified with the KAPA Library Quantification kit. Every immunoSEQ 96-well plate was sequenced on a dedicated single-read 150-cycle Illumina NextSeq 550 flow cell. The published analysis was carried out like this. Because the immunoSEQ output held only junctional sequences and lacked quality scores, the filtering could not match the filtering applied to full-length reads. Sequences were annotated with PyIR, a Python wrapper for IgBLAST v1.9, and V/J genes and CDR3 were assigned using IMGT germline references. Reads were removed for weak V/J assignments (E-value above 1e-6), missing CDR3, stop codons, out-of-frame junctions, or ambiguous translated residues. A V3J clonotype was defined by an identical inferred V gene, J gene, and CDR3 amino acid sequence. To compute the percentage overlap between repertoires, the number of shared unique clonotypes was divided by the size of the smaller repertoire. Richness of each repertoire was evaluated using RTK rarefaction, the Chao1 estimator, and Recon v2.1 estimates of unobserved clonotypes. Generation probabilities for all TCRbeta clonotypes obtained by the gDNA method from several donors were computed using OLGA. In TCRdb, the immuneACCESS table is reduced to in-frame sequences with V and J assigned. These tables do not hold every clone; where another copy was compared, an unresolved V gene accounts for under half, and the others remain unexplained. The V and J calls and the clone size are those of that table, but D and trimming were determined from the DNA. This sample holds some 2,500,000 clones; 85% to 95% were observed only once. Of the sample, more than 0.35% falls within the top ten clones.

The V and J segments used are TRBV5-1 and TRBJ2-1; too little of a D gene remains to name it. The origin of this receptor is a man in his late teens or twenties in good health. Some clones in this sample may be carry-over from other donors' samples. Material for sequencing was naive CD4+ T cells from PBMCs. This sample's cell subset or site label indicates: CD45RA+ positively selected. The CDR3 region: CASSLFGLPNEQFF. The DNA reads as follows: TGCGCCAGCAGCTTGTTTGGCCTTCCCAATGAGCAGTTCTTC.